This T cell receptor (beta chain) stems from a study of CD8 T cells in Susac syndrome (dated 2019 in TCRdb). About the investigation overall: Repertoire sequencing was used to test whether CD8+ T cell activation and differentiation in Susac syndrome was antigen driven. CD8+ T cell repertoire clonality was compared between fewer than 13 healthy donors, some 14 Susac syndrome patients and about 15 multiple sclerosis patients.

RNA was extracted using the RNeasy kit, and roughly 0.5 to 1 ug of the RNA was reverse transcribed with random hexamers. The immunoSEQ multiplex PCR assay, which covers 54 Vbeta and 13 Jbeta segments, was used to amplify TCR beta CDR3 regions. PCR amplification bias was corrected using a synthetic template baseline for primer optimization and computational correction. From the authors' description of their analysis: Reads were assigned to V, D and J genes according to IMGT and analyzed in immunoSEQ Analyzer, with only productive sequences retained. Clonality was calculated as one minus the Shannon entropy normalized by log2 of the number of productive unique sequences. Public and private clones were assessed among the 100 most prevalent clones of each patient and control. Clones were defined as Susac-specific if absent from the healthy and MS cohorts, from around 1,100 published viral clones and from other ImmuneACCESS disease sequences. TCRdb cleaned the public reads at Q25 with fastp, built clones with MiXCR and kept in-frame beta chains. Rows merge per CDR3 protein into single entries with the most common DNA and genes. None of the V and J calls come from the authors' own analysis; TCRdb made them. The sample table contains over 350,000 distinct CDR3 sequences; only one count was recorded for 85% of them. The ten largest make up approximately 0.12% of the sample.

The CDR3 runs 17 residues from the cysteine to the phenylalanine. CDR3 DNA is the only sequence kept; it has 51 bases, read in frame from the first base. Trimming accounts for 0 bases at V and 4 bases at J, while the number of junction bases matched to no gene is 10. CDR1 MNHEY and CDR2 SMNVEV were looked up in the germline V gene (reference sequence). As concerns this clonotype: There is no known antigen for this receptor. There are no base qualities to consult, and no much larger clone falls within one base.

Peripheral blood CD8+ and CD4+ T cells from healthy donors, Susac syndrome patients and multiple sclerosis patients were profiled by high-throughput TCR beta sequencing. The multiple sclerosis controls were treatment-naive patients who had stable or active relapsing-remitting disease and met the revised McDonald criteria. CD8+ TEMRA cells were enriched by FACS, while bulk CD8+ and CD4+ T cells were purified by magnetic negative isolation. Blood was collected in EDTA tubes and processed within 24 hours, with PBMCs isolated through density gradient centrifugation. PBMCs destined for TCR sequencing were cryopreserved in liquid nitrogen and later thawed in a 37 °C water bath. The sorted or isolated CD4+, CD8+ and CD8+ TEMRA cells reached a purity of at least 90%. Study-level results and caveats: The number of individuals in the TCR sequencing and HLA analysis was acknowledged as relatively small.

Sample: CD8+ T cells from PBMCs. The sequence links TRBV27 to TRBJ2-3; 7 of the junction bases match TRBD2. The sequence derives from a human donor with multiple sclerosis. The CDR3 protein is CASSLSPASGTSDTQYF. The nucleotide sequence reads TGTGCCAGCAGTTTATCCCCGGCTAGCGGAACCTCAGATACGCAGTATTTT.